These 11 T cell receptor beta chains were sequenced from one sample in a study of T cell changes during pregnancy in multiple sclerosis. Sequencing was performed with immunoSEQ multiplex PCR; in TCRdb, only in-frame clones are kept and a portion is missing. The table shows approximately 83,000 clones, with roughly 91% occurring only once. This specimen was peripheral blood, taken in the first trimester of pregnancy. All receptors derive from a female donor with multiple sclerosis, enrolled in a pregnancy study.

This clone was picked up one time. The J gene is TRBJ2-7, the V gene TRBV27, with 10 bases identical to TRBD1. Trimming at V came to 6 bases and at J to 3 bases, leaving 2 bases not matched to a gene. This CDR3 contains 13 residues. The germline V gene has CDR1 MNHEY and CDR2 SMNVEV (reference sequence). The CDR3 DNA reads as TGTGCCAGCAGGCGGGACAGGGGCTACGAGCAGTACTTC. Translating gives CASRRDRGYEQYF.

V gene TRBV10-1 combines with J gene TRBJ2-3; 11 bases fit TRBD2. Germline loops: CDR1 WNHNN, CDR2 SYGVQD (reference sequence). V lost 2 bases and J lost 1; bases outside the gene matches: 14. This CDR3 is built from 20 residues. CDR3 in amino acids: CASSETETGTSGYRTDTQYF. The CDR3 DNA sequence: TGCGCCAGCAGTGAGACGGAAACTGGGACTAGCGGATACCGCACAGATACGCAGTATTTT.

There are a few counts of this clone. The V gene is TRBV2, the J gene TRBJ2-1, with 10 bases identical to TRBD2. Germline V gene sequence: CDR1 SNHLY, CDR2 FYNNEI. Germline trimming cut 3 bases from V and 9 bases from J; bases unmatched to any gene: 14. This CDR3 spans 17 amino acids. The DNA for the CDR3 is TGTGCCAGCAGTGACTACGGAGCGGGGGGGCCAGGCCTTGAGCAGTTCTTC. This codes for CASSDYGAGGPGLEQFF.

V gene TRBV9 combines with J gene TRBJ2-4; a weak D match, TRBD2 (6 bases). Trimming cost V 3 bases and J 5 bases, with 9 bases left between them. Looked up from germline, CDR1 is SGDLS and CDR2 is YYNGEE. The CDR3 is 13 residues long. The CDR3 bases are TGTGCCAGCAGCGCGGGAGTACAAAACATTCAGTACTTC. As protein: CASSAGVQNIQYF.

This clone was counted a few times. As DNA, the CDR3 is TGTGCCAGCAGTGAACTCTCCTACGAGCAGTACTTC. Encoded protein: CASSELSYEQYF. This chain uses TRBV2 with TRBJ2-7; D not resolved. With 2 bases removed from V and 0 bases from J, the gap between germline ends came to 2 bases. The CDR3 totals 12 residues. Germline-derived CDR1 and CDR2 are SNHLY and FYNNEI.

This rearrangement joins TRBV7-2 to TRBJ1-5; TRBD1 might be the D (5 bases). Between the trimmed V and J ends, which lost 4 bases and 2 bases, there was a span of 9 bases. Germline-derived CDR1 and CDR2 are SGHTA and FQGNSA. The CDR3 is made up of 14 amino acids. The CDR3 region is CASSWGGGNQPQHF. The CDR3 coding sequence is TGTGCCAGCAGCTGGGGAGGGGGCAATCAGCCCCAGCATTTT.

This chain's CDR3 is CASSAGEGEQYF. Here the CDR3 DNA reads TGTGCCAGCAGTGCAGGGGAGGGGGAGCAGTACTTC. The chain combines TRBV6-5 with TRBJ2-7; a possible D gene is TRBD2 (7 bases). The CDR3 covers 12 residues. V lost 5 bases, J lost 7 bases, and 12 bases lay in between. From germline, CDR1 is MNHEY and CDR2 SVGAGI.

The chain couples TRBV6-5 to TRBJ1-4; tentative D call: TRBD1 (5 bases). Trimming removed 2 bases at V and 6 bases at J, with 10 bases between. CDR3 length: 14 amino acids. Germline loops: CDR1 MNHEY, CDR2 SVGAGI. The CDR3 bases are TGTGCCAGCAGTTACACTTCCAGGGATGAAAAACTGTTTTTT. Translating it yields CASSYTSRDEKLFF.

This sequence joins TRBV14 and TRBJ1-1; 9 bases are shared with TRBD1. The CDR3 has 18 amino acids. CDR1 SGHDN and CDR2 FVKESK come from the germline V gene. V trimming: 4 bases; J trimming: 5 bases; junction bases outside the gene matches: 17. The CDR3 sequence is CASSLKRIPGQGKTEAFF. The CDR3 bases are TGTGCCAGCAGCCTAAAGAGAATACCGGGACAGGGCAAAACTGAAGCTTTCTTT.

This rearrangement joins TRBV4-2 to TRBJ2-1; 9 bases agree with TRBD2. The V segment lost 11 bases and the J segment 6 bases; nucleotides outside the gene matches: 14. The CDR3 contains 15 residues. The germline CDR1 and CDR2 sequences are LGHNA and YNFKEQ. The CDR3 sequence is CACSPRTSDSNEQFF. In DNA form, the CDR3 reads TGTGCCTGCTCACCCCGGACTAGCGACTCCAATGAGCAGTTCTTC.

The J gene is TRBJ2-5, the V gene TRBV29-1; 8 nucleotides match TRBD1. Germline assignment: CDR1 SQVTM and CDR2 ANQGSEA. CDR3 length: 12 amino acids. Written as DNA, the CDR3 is TGCAGTACAGGACAGGGAACGGAGACCCAGTACTTC. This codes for CSTGQGTETQYF.